These 21 T cell receptor beta chains originate from one sample sequenced in a study of shared clonotypes between healthy human individuals. Clones were sequenced by immunoSEQ multiplex PCR, and TCRdb holds only the in-frame ones, with some missing. The table records more than 2,000,000 clones, around 94% of them present only once. Material: naive CD4+ T cells sorted from blood. Subset here: CD45RA+ positively selected. All receptors derive from a man aged 18 to 30 in good health.

V is TRBV5-1 and J is TRBJ2-7, with TRBD1 identical over 12 bases. The J segment lost 7 bases and the V segment lost 0 bases, leaving 5 bases of the junction unmatched. The CDR3 consists of 15 residues. Germline values: CDR1 SGHRS, CDR2 YFSETQ. The CDR3 here is CASSLAGQGAEEQYF. The CDR3 region has the DNA TGCGCCAGCAGCTTGGCGGGACAGGGGGCGGAGGAGCAGTACTTC. Looking up the rest from reference TRBV5-1 and TRBJ2-7 gives the full variable domain: KAGVTQTPRYLIKTRGQQVTLSCSPISGHRSVSWYQQTPGQGLQFLFEYFSETQRNKGNFPGRFSGRQFSNSRSEMNVSTLELGDSALYLCASSLAGQGAEEQYFGPGTRLTVT.

V and J are TRBV6-5 and TRBJ2-1; 10 bases are a match to TRBD2. CDR1 MNHEY and CDR2 SVGAGI come from the germline V gene. J was trimmed by 8 bases and V by 4 bases; bases with no gene match: 2. The CDR3 loop spans 13 amino acids. The CDR3, as DNA: TGTGCCAGCAGTTGGCTAGCGGGGGATGAGCAGTTCTTC. Translated: CASSWLAGDEQFF.

This chain connects TRBV7-2 to TRBJ1-5, with D unclear. The germline gives CDR1 SGHTA, CDR2 FQGNSA. The CDR3 length is 13 residues. With 4 bases removed from V and 10 bases from J, the gap between germline ends came to 14 bases. The CDR3 region is CASSSPPSGPQHF. The DNA of the CDR3 is TGTGCCAGCAGCTCTCCCCCCTCTGGACCCCAGCATTTT.

V usage is TRBV10-3 and J usage is TRBJ1-1; D call uncertain. This CDR3 comprises 14 residues. CDR1 ENHRY and CDR2 SYGVKD come from the germline V gene. Trimming cost V 6 bases and J 0 bases, with 11 bases left between them. The CDR3 loop reads CAIRSTQMNTEAFF. The CDR3 DNA reads as TGTGCCATCAGAAGTACACAGATGAACACTGAAGCTTTCTTT.

The V and J genes are TRBV6-6 and TRBJ1-4; D is perhaps TRBD1 (6 bases). Germline-derived CDR1 and CDR2 are MNHNY and SVGAGI (reference sequence). Trimming took 2 bases from V and 5 from J, leaving 15 bases between them. The length of the CDR3 is 16 residues. CDR3 amino acids: CASSYNWGGQNEKLFF. The CDR3 DNA reads as TGTGCCAGCAGTTACAATTGGGGAGGACAGAATGAAAAACTGTTTTTT.

This sequence joins TRBV6-1 and TRBJ1-2; no definite D call. The CDR3 runs 12 residues. The V gene's germline CDR1 is MNHNS and CDR2 SASEGT. V lost 8 bases, J lost 6 bases, and 13 bases lay in between. CDR3 DNA sequence: TGTGCCAGCCGCAGTACTATAGATGGCTACACCTTC. It is translated as CASRSTIDGYTF.

The genes are TRBV19 and TRBJ1-1; no clear D gene. Germline CDR1 and CDR2: LNHDA and SQIVND (reference sequence). V dropped 6 bases and J dropped 2 bases, with 16 bases sitting between them. This CDR3 is 15 amino acids long. The CDR3 nucleotides are TGTGCCAGTAGCCCTCCGTCCACAGTTAACACTGAAGCTTTCTTT. Residues: CASSPPSTVNTEAFF. The full variable domain, its missing parts supplied by reference TRBV19 and TRBJ1-1, is DGGITQSPKYLFRKEGQNVTLSCEQNLNHDAMYWYRQDPGQGLRLIYYSQIVNDFQKGDIAEGYSVSREKKESFPLTVTSAQKNPTAFYLCASSPPSTVNTEAFFGQGTRLTVV.

This sequence joins TRBV18 and TRBJ2-5, with D tentatively TRBD1 (6 bases). The closer fit of TRBJ2-7 to the DNA end suggests the J call may be wrong. The CDR3 spans 13 residues. CDR1 is KGHSH and CDR2 is LQKENI in the germline V gene. CDR3 coding DNA: TGTGCCAGCTCACCAAAAGGGGGCTACGAGCAGTACTTC. Amino acids: CASSPKGGYEQYF.

The J gene is TRBJ2-3, the V gene TRBV5-1, with D unresolved. Germline-derived CDR1 and CDR2 are SGHRS and YFSETQ. V was cut by 0 bases and J by 2 bases, with 7 bases left in between. This CDR3 has 14 residues. For the CDR3, the DNA is TGCGCCAGCAGCTTGGCCCAGACCACAGATACGCAGTATTTT. Amino acids: CASSLAQTTDTQYF.

The rearrangement links TRBV4-3 to TRBJ2-3; no reliable D call. The V and J ends lost 0 bases and 6 bases respectively, with 13 bases between them. The CDR3 consists of 15 residues. Germline CDR1 and CDR2: LGHNA and YSLEER. The CDR3, as DNA: TGCGCCAGCAGCCAAGATGGGTCCAATGGGGATACGCAGTATTTT. Translated, it gives CASSQDGSNGDTQYF.

This clone was counted a few times. This chain connects TRBV2 to TRBJ1-1, with unresolved D. Germline loops: CDR1 SNHLY, CDR2 FYNNEI. V lost 5 bases and J lost 5, with 15 bases in between. The CDR3 is 14 residues long. The CDR3 nucleotides are TGTGCCAGCAGTCTCGGGCCCCTCGGAACTGAAGCTTTCTTT. Translated, it gives CASSLGPLGTEAFF.

This clone appeared once. V gene TRBV19 combines with J gene TRBJ1-1, with 8 bases lining up with TRBD1. V gave up 3 bases and J gave up 1 base; unmatched junction bases: 4. The V gene's germline CDR1 is LNHDA and CDR2 SQIVND (reference sequence). The CDR3 spans 15 residues. The CDR3 loop is CASSIRQGTNTEAFF. CDR3 bases: TGTGCCAGTAGTATCCGACAGGGGACGAACACTGAAGCTTTCTTT.

The chain uses TRBV10-1 and TRBJ2-2; D gene unclear. V gave up 4 bases and J gave up 6 bases, with 15 bases separating them. The CDR3 covers 15 residues. Germline values: CDR1 WNHNN, CDR2 SYGVQD (reference sequence). The DNA of the CDR3 is TGCGCCAGCAGTGGTGGCATTGGGCCTCCCGGGGAGCTGTTTTTT. It is translated as CASSGGIGPPGELFF.

V usage is TRBV27 and J usage is TRBJ2-2; weak D call: TRBD1 (7 bases). CDR1 is MNHEY and CDR2 is SMNVEV in the germline V gene (reference sequence). The CDR3 totals 14 residues. Trimming stripped 8 bases from V and 4 bases from J, with 14 bases between. CDR3 coding DNA: TGTGCCAGCGGAAATCAGGGGGGCACCGGGGAGCTGTTTTTT. The encoded protein is CASGNQGGTGELFF.

The gene calls are TRBV6-5 and TRBJ1-3; unclear D gene. In germline, CDR1 is MNHEY, CDR2 SVGAGI. CDR3 size: 15 residues. Deletions cut 4 bases from V and 0 bases from J, with 10 bases between. The CDR3 here is CASSLKGFSGNTIYF. The CDR3 DNA sequence: TGTGCCAGCAGTTTAAAGGGCTTCTCTGGAAACACCATATATTTT.

The chain carries TRBV4-1 and TRBJ2-3, with D perhaps TRBD1 (6 bases). The length of the CDR3 is 17 residues. V lost 5 bases and J lost 3, with 21 bases in between. Germline CDR1 and CDR2: MGHRA and YSYEKL. CDR3: CASSKNLGGDATDTQYF. The CDR3 DNA reads TGCGCCAGCAGCAAGAACTTAGGGGGTGATGCAACAGATACGCAGTATTTT.

CDR3 amino acids: CASSQDQGTARVGNEQFF. The CDR3 bases are TGCGCCAGCAGCCAAGATCAAGGGACCGCTAGGGTGGGCAATGAGCAGTTCTTC. The chain joins TRBV4-3 to TRBJ2-1, with D perhaps TRBD1 or TRBD2 (5 bases each). The V end lost 0 bases, the J end lost 6 bases, and 21 bases lay between the germline ends. The germline CDR1 and CDR2 sequences are LGHNA and YSLEER. The CDR3 is made up of 18 amino acids.

CDR3 protein: CASSIWGMVHQPQHF. CDR3 coding DNA: TGTGCCAGTAGTATTTGGGGGATGGTGCATCAGCCCCAGCATTTT. The V gene is TRBV19, the J gene TRBJ1-5, with TRBD1 as a possible D gene (5 bases). The CDR3 runs to 15 residues. Germline loops: CDR1 LNHDA, CDR2 SQIVND (reference sequence). Between the trimmed V and J ends, which lost 3 bases and 5 bases, there was a span of 14 bases.

CDR3 nucleotides: TGTGCCAGCAGCGTAATCTATAATTCACCCCTCCACTTT. This sequence encodes CASSVIYNSPLHF. The chain joins TRBV9 to TRBJ1-6; D call uncertain. The germline V and J ends were trimmed by 1 base and 3 bases, with 2 bases remaining between them. CDR3 length: 13 amino acids. CDR1 and CDR2 from the germline V gene are SGDLS and YYNGEE.

The chain links TRBV19 to TRBJ2-7; D is possibly TRBD2 (6 bases). The germline gives CDR1 LNHDA, CDR2 SQIVND (reference sequence). V was shortened by 3 bases and J by 0 bases, with 24 bases between the two germline ends. The CDR3 is made up of 19 amino acids. The CDR3 spells CASSMMGWRGRLLSYEQYF. CDR3 sequence (DNA): TGTGCCAGTAGTATGATGGGATGGAGGGGCCGGCTCCTCTCCTACGAGCAGTACTTC.

The V gene is TRBV5-4, the J gene TRBJ2-1; TRBD1 matches 10 bases. The CDR3 length is 13 residues. V lost 9 bases to trimming and J lost 7 bases; unmatched junction nucleotides: 7. The germline CDR1 and CDR2 sequences are SGHNT and YYREEE (reference sequence). DNA of the CDR3: TGTGCCACCAGATGGACAGGGGGTAATGAGCAGTTCTTC. Translation: CATRWTGGNEQFF.